Listed below are T cell receptor beta chains from one sample, sequenced in a study of blood T cell repertoires in COVID-19. The repertoire was sequenced with immunoSEQ multiplex PCR; TCRdb's copy has only in-frame clones and lacks some. The sample has 42,000 or so clones; roughly 88% are singletons. Sequenced sample: peripheral blood. These receptors were taken from a human donor in a cohort sampled during active COVID-19. CDR3s include the opening cysteine and the closing phenylalanine or tryptophan. Fields, in order: V gene, D gene, J gene, clone size, CDR3 protein, CDR3 DNA. A D gene is named only where the DNA matches it firmly. The size field is filled for only some rows; it gives once, few, many or a size class.

TRBV5-1,TRBD1,TRBJ1-4,.,CASSSDRVEEKLFF,TGCGCCAGCAGCTCAGACAGGGTAGAAGAAAAACTGTTTTTT
TRBV4-1,.,TRBJ2-7,.,CASSQSVEGHHEQYF,TGCGCCAGCAGCCAAAGTGTTGAGGGTCACCACGAGCAGTACTTC
TRBV18,.,TRBJ1-1,.,CASSPQAGGTEAFF,TGTGCCAGCTCACCCCAAGCGGGGGGCACTGAAGCTTTCTTT
TRBV6-2/TRBV6-3,TRBD2,TRBJ2-2,.,CASTPGLAPSTGELFF,TGTGCCAGCACCCCGGGACTAGCCCCGAGCACCGGGGAGCTGTTTTTT
TRBV19,.,TRBJ2-7,.,CASSTAWAYEQYF,TGTGCCAGTAGTACAGCCTGGGCGTACGAGCAGTACTTC
TRBV6-5,.,TRBJ1-1,once,CASSLRGGMNTEAFF,TGTGCCAGCAGTTTACGGGGTGGCATGAACACTGAAGCTTTCTTT
TRBV28,.,TRBJ2-7,.,CASSSYRAYEQYF,TGTGCCAGCAGTTCATACCGGGCCTACGAGCAGTACTTC
TRBV7-3,TRBD2,TRBJ2-3,.,CASSLTSGGAFSTDTQYF,TGTGCCAGCAGCTTAACCAGCGGGGGGGCATTTAGCACAGATACGCAGTATTTT
TRBV19,TRBD1,TRBJ2-2,few,CASSPRGTNGELFF,TGTGCCAGTAGTCCCAGGGGGACGAACGGGGAGCTGTTTTTT
TRBV19,TRBD2,TRBJ2-4,.,CASRGGDYARYF,TGTGCCAGTAGGGGCGGGGACTACGCGAGGTACTTC
TRBV9,TRBD1,TRBJ1-5,few,CASSVRDRGFQPQHF,TGTGCCAGCAGCGTCCGGGACAGGGGGTTTCAGCCCCAGCATTTT
TRBV19,.,TRBJ2-2,.,CASSIAGGGGELFF,TGTGCCAGTAGTATAGCGGGGGGCGGCGGGGAGCTGTTTTTT